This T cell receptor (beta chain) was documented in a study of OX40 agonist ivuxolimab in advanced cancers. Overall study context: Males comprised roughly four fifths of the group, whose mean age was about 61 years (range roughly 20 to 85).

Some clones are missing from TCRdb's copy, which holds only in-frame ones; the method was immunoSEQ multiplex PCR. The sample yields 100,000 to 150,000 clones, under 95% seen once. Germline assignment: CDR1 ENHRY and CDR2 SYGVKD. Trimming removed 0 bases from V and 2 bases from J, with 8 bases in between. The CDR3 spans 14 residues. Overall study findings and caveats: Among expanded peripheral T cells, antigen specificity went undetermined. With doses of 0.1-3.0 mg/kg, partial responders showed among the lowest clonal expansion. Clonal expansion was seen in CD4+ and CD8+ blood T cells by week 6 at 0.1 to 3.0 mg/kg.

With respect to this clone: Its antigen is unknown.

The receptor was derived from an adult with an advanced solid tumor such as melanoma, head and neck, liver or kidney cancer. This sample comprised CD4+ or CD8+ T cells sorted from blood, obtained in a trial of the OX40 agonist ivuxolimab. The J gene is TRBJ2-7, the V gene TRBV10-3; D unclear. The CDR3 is CAISESPGAYEQYF. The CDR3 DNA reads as TGTGCCATCAGTGAGTCCCCTGGGGCCTACGAGCAGTACTTC.